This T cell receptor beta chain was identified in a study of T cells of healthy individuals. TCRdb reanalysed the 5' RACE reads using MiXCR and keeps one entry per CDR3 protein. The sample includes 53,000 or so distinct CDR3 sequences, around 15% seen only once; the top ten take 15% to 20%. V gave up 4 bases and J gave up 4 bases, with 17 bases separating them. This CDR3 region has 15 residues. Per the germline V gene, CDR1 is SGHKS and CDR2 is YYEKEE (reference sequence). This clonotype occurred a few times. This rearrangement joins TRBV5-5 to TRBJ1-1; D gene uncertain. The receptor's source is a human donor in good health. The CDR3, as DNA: TGTGCCAGCAGCCCCCTTTCGGGATTGGGCACTGAAGCTTTCTTT. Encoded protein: CASSPLSGLGTEAFF.